One sample yielded the 16 T cell receptor beta chains listed below, sequenced in a study of vaccination effects on CD4 cells after COVID-19 (dated by TCRdb to 2022 to 2024). The antigens of these receptors remain unknown. In the ViraFEST assay, PBMC were stimulated with viral peptide pools, and TCR sequencing was then used to find antigen-specific CD4+ T cell clonotypes based on their expansion. After 10 days of culture, CD4+ T cells were isolated with the EasySep CD4+ T cell isolation kit. Convalescent patients had PCR-confirmed SARS-CoV-2 infection between March and December 2020, before Alpha, Beta and Delta variants emerged in the United States. Participants received two doses of either the BNT162b2 or the mRNA-1273 mRNA SARS-CoV-2 vaccine. Library prep was done by the immunoSEQ multiplex PCR assay. The table was pulled from immuneACCESS by TCRdb, which kept in-frame rearrangements only. Such tables lose some clones; where checked, under half of the loss comes from unresolved V genes, and the rest has no known cause. Within this sample are some 14,000 clones, with approximately 83% of them counted one time only. 20% to 25% of the sample is in the top ten clones.

The sample was CD4+ T cells from PBMCs cultured with HCoV-NL63 spike peptides, taken after COVID-19 vaccination. According to the study, the label for this sample's cell subset or site signals: HCoV-NL63 spike overlapping peptide pool stimulation. These receptors came from a human donor who had a prior SARS-CoV-2 infection.

The chain has TRBV3-1 (or the pseudogene TRBV3-2) and TRBJ1-6, with D uncertain. The germline V gene encodes CDR1 LGHDT and CDR2 YNNKEL (reference sequence). This CDR3 is 14 amino acids long. Trimming took 0 bases from V and 9 from J, leaving 9 bases between them. CDR3 residues: CASSQELLPSPLHF. The DNA of the CDR3 is TGTGCCAGCAGCCAAGAACTGCTACCTTCACCCCTCCACTTT.

V usage is TRBV7-2 and J usage is TRBJ1-1; D perhaps matches TRBD1 (5 bases). Per the germline V gene, CDR1 is SGHTA and CDR2 is FQGNSA. Trimming stripped 0 bases from V and 5 bases from J, with 10 bases between. The CDR3 sequence is 14 residues long. DNA of the CDR3: TGTGCCAGCAGCTTAGCGTATCGGGGGACTGAAGCTTTCTTT. Translation gives CASSLAYRGTEAFF.

The V gene is TRBV27, the J gene TRBJ1-2; D might be TRBD1 (6 bases). Trimming removed 6 bases at V and 7 bases at J, with 30 bases between. Germline lookup yields CDR1 MNHEY and CDR2 SMNVEV (reference sequence). This CDR3 region has 18 residues. This chain's CDR3 is CASSQGGQFYRSVGGYTF. The CDR3 DNA reads TGTGCCAGCAGCCAAGGTGGACAGTTCTATCGTTCGGTGGGTGGCTACACCTTC.

The chain recombines TRBV4-2 with TRBJ2-1, with unresolved D. Germline V CDR1 and CDR2: LGHNA, YNFKEQ. V lost 0 bases and J lost 5, with 11 bases in between. This CDR3 has 15 amino acids. CDR3 sequence reads: CASSQEARKNNEQFF. For the CDR3, the DNA is TGTGCCAGCAGCCAAGAGGCTCGAAAGAACAATGAGCAGTTCTTC.

The J gene is TRBJ2-5, the V gene TRBV7-8, with 13 bases identical to TRBD2. The V gene end was trimmed by 5 bases and the J gene end by 5 bases; junction bases not matched to a gene: 8. CDR3 length: 16 residues. Germline V lookup: CDR1 SGHVS, CDR2 FQNEAQ. The CDR3 DNA sequence: TGTGCCAGCAGCATCCGACTAGCGGGAGGTGTCGAGACCCAGTACTTC. Translating it yields CASSIRLAGGVETQYF.

The rearrangement links TRBV7-3 to TRBJ2-7, with D possibly matching TRBD2 (6 bases). CDR3 length equals 13 residues. Looked up from germline, CDR1 is SGHTA and CDR2 is FQGTGA. The V end lost 5 bases, the J end lost 7 bases, and 15 bases lay between the germline ends. The CDR3 region has the DNA TGTGCCAGCAGCCCTAACTGGGGGAGGGAGCAGTACTTC. It translates to CASSPNWGREQYF.

This clone came up a few times. The chain links TRBV5-4 to TRBJ2-7; no reliable D call. CDR1 and CDR2 (germline): SGHNT, YYREEE (reference sequence). V gave up 2 bases and J gave up 7 bases, with 22 bases separating them. The CDR3 is 16 residues long. The CDR3, as DNA: TGTGCCAGCAGCTTTGGCCCGAGCGTCAGTGGTCAGGAGCAGTACTTC. Residues: CASSFGPSVSGQEQYF.

The chain couples TRBV5-6 to TRBJ2-2; D might be TRBD1 or TRBD2, each matching 5 bases. This CDR3 spans 17 amino acids. Germline lookup yields CDR1 SGHDT and CDR2 YYEEEE. V gave up 5 bases and J gave up 0 bases, with 17 bases separating them. The CDR3 coding sequence is TGTGCCAGCAGTCCTATCCGGGGACCTCCGAACACCGGGGAGCTGTTTTTT. Translation: CASSPIRGPPNTGELFF.

This chain's CDR3 is CASSPSPGLRNYGYTF. The DNA for the CDR3 is TGTGCCAGCTCACCATCCCCAGGGCTGCGAAACTATGGCTACACCTTC. The V and J genes are TRBV18 and TRBJ1-2; possible D gene TRBD1, 5 bases. CDR1 and CDR2 from the germline V gene are KGHSH and LQKENI. Trimming removed 2 bases at V and 2 bases at J, with 15 bases between. CDR3 length: 16 amino acids.

The chain uses TRBV11-1 and TRBJ2-3; a weak D match, TRBD2 (5 bases). V lost 1 base and J lost 1, with 9 bases in between. CDR3 length equals 15 residues. Germline assignment: CDR1 SGHAT and CDR2 FQDESV (reference sequence). The CDR3: CASSLGRAGTDTQYF. CDR3 coding DNA: TGTGCCAGCAGCTTAGGGCGGGCGGGCACAGATACGCAGTATTTT.

The V and J genes are TRBV2 and TRBJ2-3, with D possibly TRBD2 on 5 matching bases. V was cut by 6 bases and J by 0 bases, with 10 bases left in between. Germline CDR1 SNHLY, CDR2 FYNNEI. There are 14 residues in the CDR3. CDR3 sequence (DNA): TGTGCCAGCAGAGATAGGACTAGCACAGATACGCAGTATTTT. Its translation: CASRDRTSTDTQYF.

The genes are TRBV6-4 and TRBJ2-5, with D unclear. The ends were cut back, 3 bases at V and 6 bases at J, with 11 bases in the middle. This CDR3 comprises 13 residues. Germline V gene sequence: CDR1 MRHNA, CDR2 SNTAGT. The CDR3: CASSEDGGKTQYF. For the CDR3, the DNA is TGTGCCAGCAGTGAAGATGGTGGGAAGACCCAGTACTTC.

This clone has more than one count but fewer than ten. The V and J genes are TRBV20-1 and TRBJ1-1; a weak D match, TRBD1 (5 bases). The ends were cut back, 3 bases at V and 3 bases at J, with 11 bases in the middle. The CDR3 spans 13 residues. Germline V lookup: CDR1 DFQATT, CDR2 SNEGSKA (reference sequence). CDR3 residues: CSASLRQYTEAFF. The CDR3, as DNA: TGCAGTGCTAGTTTACGACAGTACACTGAAGCTTTCTTT.

A few counts support this clone. The sample holds other DNA sequences that translate to the same CDR3. J is TRBJ2-5 and V is TRBV7-3; TRBD1 is a possible D gene (6 bases). V lost 5 bases and J 2 bases, leaving 12 bases between the germline ends. This CDR3 is 14 amino acids long. From germline, CDR1 is SGHTA and CDR2 FQGTGA. CDR3: CASSPTGLQETQYF. CDR3 bases: TGTGCCAGCAGCCCCACAGGGCTGCAAGAGACCCAGTACTTC.

In its sample, this clone was seen a few times. The chain couples TRBV9 to TRBJ2-3, with 7 bases lining up with TRBD2. Germline V CDR1 and CDR2: SGDLS, YYNGEE. CDR3 length: 16 amino acids. V shed 4 bases and J 4 bases; nucleotides not matched to a gene: 12. The CDR3 spells CASSYLSGGPADTQYF. CDR3 nucleotides: TGTGCCAGCAGCTACCTTTCGGGGGGACCTGCAGATACGCAGTATTTT.

V and J are TRBV3-1 (or the pseudogene TRBV3-2) and TRBJ1-1; D gene uncertain. Trimming left V 5 bases short and J 3 bases short, with 7 bases between. Germline V gives CDR1 LGHDT, CDR2 YNNKEL (reference sequence). There are 12 residues in the CDR3. In DNA, the CDR3 is TGTGCCAGCAGCTTGGCGGACACTGAAGCTTTCTTT. Amino acids: CASSLADTEAFF.